One and the same sample provided the 18 T cell receptor beta chains below, sequenced in a study of T cells after yellow fever vaccination. TCRdb re-called the 5' RACE reads through MiXCR, storing one row per CDR3 protein. Here the sample spans some 600,000 distinct CDR3 sequences, around 17% being singletons. The starting material was PBMCs, obtained about 5 days after the first yellow fever vaccination. The receptors stem from a young man who received the YFV17D yellow fever vaccine.

This clonotype was seen a handful of times. The genes are TRBV7-2 and TRBJ2-5, with D hard to call. This CDR3 contains 14 residues. V lost 6 bases and J lost 3, with 14 bases in between. From germline, CDR1 is SGHTA and CDR2 FQGNSA. The CDR3 DNA follows: TGTGCCAGCAGACTCGGGCCTGGTAAAGAGACCCAGTACTTC. Translating gives CASRLGPGKETQYF.

This clonotype was counted between two and nine times. The V gene is TRBV5-1, the J gene TRBJ2-2, with a tentative D call TRBD1 (5 bases). The CDR3 contains 15 residues. V lost 5 bases to trimming and J lost 2 bases, with 13 bases between them. Germline values: CDR1 SGHRS, CDR2 YFSETQ. The CDR3 sequence is CASRLGHPNTGELFF. As DNA, the CDR3 is TGCGCCAGCAGACTTGGACATCCTAACACCGGGGAGCTGTTTTTT.

In its sample, this clonotype was seen a few times. The V and J genes are TRBV20-1 and TRBJ1-4; 8 nucleotides line up with TRBD1. V shed 6 bases, J shed 8 bases, and the junction held 8 bases outside the gene matches. The CDR3 runs to 13 residues. Germline V lookup: CDR1 DFQATT, CDR2 SNEGSKA (reference sequence). The DNA of the CDR3 is TGCAGTGCGCGACAGGGGAAGGGGGAAAAACTGTTTTTT. Its protein is CSARQGKGEKLFF.

This clonotype was counted only a few times. This chain joins TRBV16 and TRBJ2-7; D remains ambiguous. V was shortened by 4 bases and J by 5 bases, with 18 bases between the two germline ends. From germline, CDR1 is KGHSY and CDR2 FQNENV. The CDR3 is 15 residues long. Here the CDR3 reads CASSPLWGFSNEQYF. CDR3 DNA: TGTGCCAGCAGCCCCCTCTGGGGTTTCAGCAACGAGCAGTACTTC.

This sequence joins TRBV4-1 and TRBJ2-1; D remains unclear. V was pared by 1 base and J by 0 bases, with 13 bases between. The CDR3 runs to 17 residues. Per the germline V gene, CDR1 is MGHRA and CDR2 is YSYEKL. CDR3 coding DNA: TGCGCCAGCAGCCAAGTGGGAAGGCGGAGCTCCTACAATGAGCAGTTCTTC. Translating gives CASSQVGRRSSYNEQFF.

This clonotype was observed a handful of times. The V call is TRBV29-1, the J call TRBJ2-1; D uncertain. This CDR3 spans 13 amino acids. In germline, CDR1 is SQVTM, CDR2 ANQGSEA. The V gene lost 1 base and the J gene lost 9 bases, with 13 bases spanning the gap. The CDR3 nucleotides are TGCAGCGTTGAAGGTACTATTCGGAGTGAGCAGTTCTTC. It is translated as CSVEGTIRSEQFF.

The genes are TRBV18 and TRBJ2-7; D is uncertain. CDR1 and CDR2 (germline): KGHSH, LQKENI. The CDR3 runs to 15 residues. Trimming removed 6 bases from V and 2 bases from J, with 17 bases in between. CDR3 nucleotides: TGTGCCAGCTCCCGAACCGGGCCACTTACCTACGAGCAGTACTTC. Residues: CASSRTGPLTYEQYF.

In its sample, this clonotype was seen a few times. This chain uses TRBV6-5 with TRBJ1-6, with D unresolved. Germline V gives CDR1 MNHEY, CDR2 SVGAGI. The V end lost 4 bases, the J end lost 10 bases, and 8 bases lay between the germline ends. This CDR3 has 12 amino acids. CDR3 amino acids: CASSSRESPLHF. The CDR3 DNA is TGTGCCAGCAGTTCAAGGGAATCACCCCTCCACTTT.

The chain carries TRBV6-2 or TRBV6-3 and TRBJ2-7, with D possibly called TRBD1 or TRBD2 (5 bases each). CDR3 length: 15 amino acids. CDR1 and CDR2 from the germline V gene are MNHEY and SVGEGT. V gave up 8 bases and J gave up 3 bases, with 20 bases separating them. CDR3 in amino acids: CASGPTGPRIYEQYV. CDR3 coding DNA: TGTGCCAGCGGACCTACGGGGCCAAGGATCTACGAGCAGTACGTC.

This clonotype was counted many times. The chain uses TRBV2 and TRBJ2-1, with D possibly matching TRBD1 (6 bases). V lost 6 bases, J lost 9 bases, and 12 bases lay in between. Germline V gene sequence: CDR1 SNHLY, CDR2 FYNNEI. This CDR3 region has 12 residues. The CDR3 DNA reads as TGTGCCAGCAGGGACACAGGGACTGAGCAGTTCTTC. Translating gives CASRDTGTEQFF. Looking up the rest from reference TRBV2 and TRBJ2-1 gives the full variable domain: EPEVTQTPSHQVTQMGQEVILRCVPISNHLYFYWYRQILGQKVEFLVSFYNNEISEKSEIFDDQFSVERPDGSNFTLKIRSTKLEDSAMYFCASRDTGTEQFFGPGTRLTVL.

The CDR3 loop reads CASSLGGFGNTIYF. DNA of the CDR3: TGTGCCAGCAGTTTAGGGGGATTTGGAAACACCATATATTTT. The rearrangement links TRBV12-3 or TRBV12-4 to TRBJ1-3, with D unresolved. Trimming took 1 base from V and 3 from J, leaving 7 bases between them. The CDR3 length is 14 residues.

This chain joins TRBV5-1 and TRBJ2-5; 10 bases line up with TRBD2. The V gene's germline CDR1 is SGHRS and CDR2 YFSETQ. The CDR3 length is 16 residues. V was clipped by 0 bases and J by 3 bases; unmatched bases: 5. The CDR3 is CASSLAKTSGEETQYF. CDR3 bases: TGCGCCAGCAGCTTGGCCAAAACTAGCGGGGAAGAGACCCAGTACTTC.

This chain links TRBV27 with TRBJ2-7, with TRBD2 identical over 8 bases. Trimming cost V 5 bases and J 6 bases; bases outside gene matches: 12. CDR1 and CDR2 from the germline V gene are MNHEY and SMNVEV (reference sequence). This CDR3 has 15 amino acids. The CDR3 is CASSAKPGGAFEQYF. The CDR3 DNA reads as TGTGCCAGCAGTGCCAAACCCGGGGGGGCCTTCGAGCAGTACTTC.

This clonotype appeared a few times. This rearrangement joins TRBV5-1 to TRBJ2-7; D remains ambiguous. V was trimmed by 0 bases and J by 2 bases, leaving 9 bases between them. The CDR3 sequence is 14 residues long. Germline V CDR1 and CDR2: SGHRS, YFSETQ. CDR3 protein: CASSLVMRPYEQYF. CDR3 DNA: TGCGCCAGCAGCTTGGTTATGAGACCCTACGAGCAGTACTTC.

The V gene is TRBV6-2 or TRBV6-3, the J gene TRBJ2-1; 8 positions match TRBD2. Losses at the gene ends were 0 bases for V and 9 bases for J; bases not matched to a gene: 4. The CDR3 runs 14 residues. Germline V gene data show CDR1 as MNHEY and CDR2 as SVGEGT. The CDR3 is CASSYSLAGGEQFF. For the CDR3, the DNA is TGTGCCAGCAGTTACTCGTTGGCGGGGGGTGAGCAGTTCTTC.

The CDR3 DNA sequence: TGCGCCAGCCTGCAGCTACAGGGGCTCCGGACTGAAGCTTTCTTT. Its protein is CASLQLQGLRTEAFF. The V and J genes are TRBV10-2 and TRBJ1-1; 7 bases map to TRBD1. Germline trimming cut 8 bases from V and 5 bases from J; bases unmatched to any gene: 14. This CDR3 is built from 15 residues. CDR1 and CDR2 (germline): WSHSY, SAAADI.

The V gene is TRBV15, the J gene TRBJ1-2; D gene uncertain. Germline V gives CDR1 LNHNV, CDR2 YYDKDF (reference sequence). V dropped 1 base and J dropped 6 bases, with 9 bases sitting between them. The CDR3 sequence is 13 residues long. Here the CDR3 reads CATSRGTEDGYTF. The CDR3 nucleotides read TGTGCCACCAGCAGAGGGACGGAAGATGGCTACACCTTC.

This clonotype appeared many times. This chain links TRBV7-2 with TRBJ2-5; 8 bases map to TRBD2. CDR1 and CDR2 from the germline V gene are SGHTA and FQGNSA. V was pared by 5 bases and J by 3 bases, with 5 bases of the junction left unmatched. The CDR3 extends over 14 amino acids. In nucleotides, the CDR3 is TGTGCCAGCAGCCAAAATAGCGGGAAAGAGACCCAGTACTTC. Its translation is CASSQNSGKETQYF. The variable domain in full, with the rest retrieved from reference TRBV7-2 and TRBJ2-5, is GAGVSQSPSNKVTEKGKDVELRCDPISGHTALYWYRQSLGQGLEFLIYFQGNSAPDKSGLPSDRFSAERTGGSVSTLTIQRTQQEDSAVYLCASSQNSGKETQYFGPGTRLLVL.